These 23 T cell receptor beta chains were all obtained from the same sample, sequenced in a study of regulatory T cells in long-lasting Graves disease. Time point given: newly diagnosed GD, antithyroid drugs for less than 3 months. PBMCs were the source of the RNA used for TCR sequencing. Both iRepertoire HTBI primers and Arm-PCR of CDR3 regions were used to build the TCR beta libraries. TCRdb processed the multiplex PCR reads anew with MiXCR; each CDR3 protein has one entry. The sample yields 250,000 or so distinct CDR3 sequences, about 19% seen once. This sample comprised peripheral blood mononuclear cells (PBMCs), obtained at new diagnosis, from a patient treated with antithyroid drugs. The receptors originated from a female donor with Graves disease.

CDR3 amino acids: CASSEAGGTGAFF. CDR3 coding DNA: TGTGCCAGCAGTGAAGCGGGGGGGACAGGGGCTTTCTTT. The rearrangement links TRBV7-9 to TRBJ1-1; 9 nucleotides match TRBD1. The V gene end was trimmed by 6 bases and the J gene end by 11 bases; junction bases not matched to a gene: 10. Germline-derived CDR1 and CDR2 are SEHNR and FQNEAQ (reference sequence). This CDR3 is 13 amino acids long.

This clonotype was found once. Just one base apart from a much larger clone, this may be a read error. CDR3 DNA: TGTACCAGCAGCCGACAGGCCGGCGATTTGAATGAGCAGTTCTTC. As protein: CTSSRQAGDLNEQFF. The chain joins TRBV11-1 to TRBJ2-1; perhaps TRBD1 as D (6 bases). The germline V gene has CDR1 SGHAT and CDR2 FQDESV (reference sequence). The CDR3 contains 15 residues.

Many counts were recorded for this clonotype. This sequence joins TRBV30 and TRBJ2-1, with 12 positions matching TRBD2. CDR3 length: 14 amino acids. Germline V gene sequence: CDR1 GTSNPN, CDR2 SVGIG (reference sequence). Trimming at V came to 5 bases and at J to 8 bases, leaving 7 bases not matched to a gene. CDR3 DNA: TGTGCCTGGTGGACTAGCGGGAAGTCTCATGAGCAGTTCTTC. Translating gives CAWWTSGKSHEQFF.

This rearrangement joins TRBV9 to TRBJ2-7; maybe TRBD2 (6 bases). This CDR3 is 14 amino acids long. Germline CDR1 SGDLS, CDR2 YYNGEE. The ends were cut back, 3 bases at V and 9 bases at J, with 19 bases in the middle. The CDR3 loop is CASSGRETPTTQYF. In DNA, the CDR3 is TGTGCCAGCAGCGGTCGGGAGACCCCTACGACGCAGTACTTC.

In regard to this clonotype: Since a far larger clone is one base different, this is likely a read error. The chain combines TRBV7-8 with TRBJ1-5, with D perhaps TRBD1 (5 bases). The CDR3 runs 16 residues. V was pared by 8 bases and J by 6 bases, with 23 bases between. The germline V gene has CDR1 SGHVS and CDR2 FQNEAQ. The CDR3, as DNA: TGTGCCAGCCAACCCCAGGCGGGACCTAGGAGTCAGCCCCAGCATTTT. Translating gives CASQPQAGPRSQPQHF.

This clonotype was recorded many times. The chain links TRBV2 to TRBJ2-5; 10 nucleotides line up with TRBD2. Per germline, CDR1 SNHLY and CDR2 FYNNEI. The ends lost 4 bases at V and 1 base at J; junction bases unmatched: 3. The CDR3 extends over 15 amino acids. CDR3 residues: CASSGTSGPQETQYF. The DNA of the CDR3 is TGTGCCAGCAGTGGGACTAGCGGCCCCCAAGAGACCCAGTACTTC.

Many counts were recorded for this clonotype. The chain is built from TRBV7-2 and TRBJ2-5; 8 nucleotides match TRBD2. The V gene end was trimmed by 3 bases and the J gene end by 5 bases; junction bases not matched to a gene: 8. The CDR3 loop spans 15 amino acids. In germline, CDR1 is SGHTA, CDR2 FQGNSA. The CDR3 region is CASSFGGGGGETQYF. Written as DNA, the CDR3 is TGTGCCAGCAGCTTCGGCGGGGGCGGGGGGGAGACCCAGTACTTC.

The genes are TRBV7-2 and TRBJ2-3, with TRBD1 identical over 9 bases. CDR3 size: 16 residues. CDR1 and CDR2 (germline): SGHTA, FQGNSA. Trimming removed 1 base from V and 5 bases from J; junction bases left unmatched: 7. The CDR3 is CASSLEPGQGRDTQYF. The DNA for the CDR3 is TGTGCCAGCAGCTTAGAACCGGGACAGGGAAGAGATACGCAGTATTTT. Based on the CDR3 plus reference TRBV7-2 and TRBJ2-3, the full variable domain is GAGVSQSPSNKVTEKGKDVELRCDPISGHTALYWYRQSLGQGLEFLIYFQGNSAPDKSGLPSDRFSAERTGGSVSTLTIQRTQQEDSAVYLCASSLEPGQGRDTQYFGPGTRLTVL.

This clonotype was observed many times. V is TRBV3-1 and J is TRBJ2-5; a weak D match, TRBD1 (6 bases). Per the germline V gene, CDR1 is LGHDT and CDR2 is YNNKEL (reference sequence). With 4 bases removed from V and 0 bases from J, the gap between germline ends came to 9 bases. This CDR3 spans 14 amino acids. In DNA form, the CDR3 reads TGTGCCAGCAGCCGGGGGCAGAACCAAGAGACCCAGTACTTC. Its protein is CASSRGQNQETQYF.

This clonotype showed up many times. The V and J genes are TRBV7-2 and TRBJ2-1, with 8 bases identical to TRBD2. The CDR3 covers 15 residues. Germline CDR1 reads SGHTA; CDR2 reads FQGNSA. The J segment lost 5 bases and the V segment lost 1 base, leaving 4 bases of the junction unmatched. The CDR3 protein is CASSLDGRAHNEQFF. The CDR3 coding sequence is TGTGCCAGCAGCTTAGACGGGAGGGCCCACAATGAGCAGTTCTTC.

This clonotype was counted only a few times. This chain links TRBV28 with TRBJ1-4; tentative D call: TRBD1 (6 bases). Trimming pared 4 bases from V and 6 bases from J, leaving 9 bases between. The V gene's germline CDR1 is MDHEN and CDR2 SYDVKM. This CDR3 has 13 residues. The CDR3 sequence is CASSSGADEKLFF. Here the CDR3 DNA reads TGTGCCAGCAGTTCGGGGGCAGATGAAAAACTGTTTTTT. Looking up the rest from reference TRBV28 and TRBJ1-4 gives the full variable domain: DVKVTQSSRYLVKRTGEKVFLECVQDMDHENMFWYRQDPGLGLRLIYFSYDVKMKEKGDIPEGYSVSREKKERFSLILESASTNQTSMYLCASSSGADEKLFFGSGTQLSVL.

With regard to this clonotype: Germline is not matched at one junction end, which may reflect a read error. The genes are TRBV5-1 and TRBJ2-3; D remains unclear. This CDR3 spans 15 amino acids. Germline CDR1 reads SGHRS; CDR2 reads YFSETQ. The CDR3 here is CASSPPQSSTDTQYF. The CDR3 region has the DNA TGTGCCAGCAGCCCCCCACAGAGCAGCACAGATACGCAGTATTTT.

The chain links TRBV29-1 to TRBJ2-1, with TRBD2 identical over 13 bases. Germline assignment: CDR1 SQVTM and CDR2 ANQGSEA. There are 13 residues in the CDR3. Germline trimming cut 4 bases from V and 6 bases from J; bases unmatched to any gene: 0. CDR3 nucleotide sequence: TGCAGCGTTGGGACTAGCGGGAGCAATGAGCAGTTCTTC. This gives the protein CSVGTSGSNEQFF.

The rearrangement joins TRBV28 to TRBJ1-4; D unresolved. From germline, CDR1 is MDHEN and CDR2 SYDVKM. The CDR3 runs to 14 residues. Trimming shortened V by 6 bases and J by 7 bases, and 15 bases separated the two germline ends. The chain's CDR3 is CASSPTWAFEKLFF. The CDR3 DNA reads TGTGCCAGCAGCCCCACCTGGGCATTTGAAAAACTGTTTTTT.

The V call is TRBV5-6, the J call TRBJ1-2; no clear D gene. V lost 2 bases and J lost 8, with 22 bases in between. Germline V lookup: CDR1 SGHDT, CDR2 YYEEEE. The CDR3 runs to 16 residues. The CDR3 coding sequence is TGTGCCAGCAGCTTCTGGACGGCTAATTTAACTAGAGGCTACACCTTC. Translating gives CASSFWTANLTRGYTF.

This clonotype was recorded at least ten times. The DNA for the CDR3 is TGTGCCAGCAGCTTTGAGACAGGGTCCTACAATGAGCAGTTCTTC. Translation gives CASSFETGSYNEQFF. This chain joins TRBV7-9 and TRBJ2-1; 7 bases are shared with TRBD1. Trimming at V came to 3 bases and at J to 1 base, leaving 3 bases not matched to a gene. This CDR3 contains 15 residues. In germline, CDR1 is SEHNR, CDR2 FQNEAQ (reference sequence). Supplemented by reference TRBV7-9 and TRBJ2-1, the full variable domain reads DTGVSQNPRHKITKRGQNVTFRCDPISEHNRLYWYRQTLGQGPEFLTYFQNEAQLEKSRLLSDRFSAERPKGSFSTLEIQRTEQGDSAMYLCASSFETGSYNEQFFGPGTRLTVL.

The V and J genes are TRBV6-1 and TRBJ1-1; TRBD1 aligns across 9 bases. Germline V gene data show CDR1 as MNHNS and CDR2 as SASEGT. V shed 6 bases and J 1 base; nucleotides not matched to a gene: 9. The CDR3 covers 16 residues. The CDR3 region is CASSALQGAWNTEAFF. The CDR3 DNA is TGTGCCAGCAGCGCATTACAGGGGGCGTGGAACACTGAAGCTTTCTTT.

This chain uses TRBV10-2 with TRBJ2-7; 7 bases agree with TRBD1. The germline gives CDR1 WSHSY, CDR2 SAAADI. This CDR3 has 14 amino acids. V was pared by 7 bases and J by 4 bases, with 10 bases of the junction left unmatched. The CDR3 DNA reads TGCGCCAGCATCGGGGCAGGGGGTTCGTACGAGCAGTACTTC. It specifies CASIGAGGSYEQYF.

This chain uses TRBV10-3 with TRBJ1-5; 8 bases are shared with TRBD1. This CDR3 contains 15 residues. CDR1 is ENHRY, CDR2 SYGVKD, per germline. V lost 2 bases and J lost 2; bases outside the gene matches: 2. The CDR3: CAISETGGGNQPQHF. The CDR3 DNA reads TGTGCCATCAGTGAGACAGGGGGGGGCAATCAGCCCCAGCATTTT.

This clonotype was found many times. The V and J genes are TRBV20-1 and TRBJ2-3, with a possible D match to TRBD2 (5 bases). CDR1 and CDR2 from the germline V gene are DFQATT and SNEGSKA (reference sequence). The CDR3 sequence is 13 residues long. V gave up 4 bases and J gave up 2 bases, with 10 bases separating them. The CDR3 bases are TGCAGTGCTAAAGAGCGGAACACAGATACGCAGTATTTT. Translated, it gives CSAKERNTDTQYF.

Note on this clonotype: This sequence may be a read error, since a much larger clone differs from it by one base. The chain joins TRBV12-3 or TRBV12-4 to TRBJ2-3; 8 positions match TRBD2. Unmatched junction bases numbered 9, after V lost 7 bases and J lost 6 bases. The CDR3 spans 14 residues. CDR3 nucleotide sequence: TGTGCCAGCACCAAGGGAGTAGCGGGGGATACGCAGTATTTT. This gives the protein CASTKGVAGDTQYF.

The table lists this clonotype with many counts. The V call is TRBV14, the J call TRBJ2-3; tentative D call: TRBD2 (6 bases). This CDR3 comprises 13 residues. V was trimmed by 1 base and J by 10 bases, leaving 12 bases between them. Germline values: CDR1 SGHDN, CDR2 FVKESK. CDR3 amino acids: CASSQAAGSPQYF. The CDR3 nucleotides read TGTGCCAGCAGCCAAGCAGCGGGCAGTCCGCAGTATTTT.

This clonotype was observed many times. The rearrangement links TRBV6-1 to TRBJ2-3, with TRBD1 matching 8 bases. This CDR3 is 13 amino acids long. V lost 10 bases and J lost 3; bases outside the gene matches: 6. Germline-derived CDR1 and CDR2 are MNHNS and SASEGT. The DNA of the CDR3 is TGTGCCATCCGGACAGGGAAGACAGATACGCAGTATTTT. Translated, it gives CAIRTGKTDTQYF.